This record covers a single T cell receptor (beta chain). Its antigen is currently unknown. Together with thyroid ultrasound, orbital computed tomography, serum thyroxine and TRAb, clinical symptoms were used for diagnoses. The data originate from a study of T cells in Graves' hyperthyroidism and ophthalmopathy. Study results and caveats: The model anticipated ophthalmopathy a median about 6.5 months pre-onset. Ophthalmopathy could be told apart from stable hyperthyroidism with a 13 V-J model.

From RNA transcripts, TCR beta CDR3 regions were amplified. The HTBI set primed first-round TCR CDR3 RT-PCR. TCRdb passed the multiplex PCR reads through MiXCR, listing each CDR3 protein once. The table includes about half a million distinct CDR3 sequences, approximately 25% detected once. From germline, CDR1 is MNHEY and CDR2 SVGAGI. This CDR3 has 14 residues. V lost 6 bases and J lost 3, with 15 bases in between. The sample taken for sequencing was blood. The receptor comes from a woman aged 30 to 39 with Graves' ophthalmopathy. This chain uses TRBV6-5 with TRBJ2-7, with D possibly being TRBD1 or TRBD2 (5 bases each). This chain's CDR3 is CASRRLERGYEQYF. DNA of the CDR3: TGTGCCAGCAGAAGACTCGAGAGGGGCTACGAGCAGTACTTC.